This TCR beta chain was observed in a study of tumor and adjacent non-tumor tissue in lung cancer. Findings of the study overall: Shorter survival was associated with higher TCR diversity in tumors.

The template was RNA from unsorted bulk tissue. Three rounds of nested PCR, following a modified ARM-PCR protocol, produced the TCRbeta library. MiXCR, applied by TCRdb to the multiplex PCR reads, yields one record per CDR3 protein. The sample records about 110,000 distinct CDR3 sequences, roughly 80% being singletons. Comments on this clonotype: Its antigen is not known. Compared with germline, one end of the junction differs, possibly owing to a read error.

Germline assignment: CDR1 MGHDK and CDR2 SYGVNS. CDR3 length: 10 residues. The gene calls are TRBV25-1 and TRBJ1-3; TRBD1 is a possible D gene (5 bases). Sequencing was carried out using lung tumor tissue. This TCR was recovered from an older woman with non-small cell lung cancer. The CDR3: CTSNPGPIYF. The CDR3 DNA reads TGTACCAGCAATCCGGGACCCATATATTTT.